This T cell receptor (beta chain) was observed in a study of CD8+ T cells in alopecia areata. On the study more broadly: Treated patients swallowed 5 to 10 mg of oral tofacitinib twice daily.

CDR1 is SQVTM, CDR2 ANQGSEA, per germline. Trimming cost V 6 bases and J 7 bases, with 9 bases left between them. This CDR3 has 10 amino acids. RNA extraction was followed by reverse transcription into cDNA, which acted as the sequencing template. Some clones are missing from TCRdb's copy, which holds only in-frame ones; the method was immunoSEQ multiplex PCR. The table shows about 250,000 clones, with 67% occurring only once. Study findings and constraints: When scalp samples are sequenced, resident alphabeta T cells of normal skin are also captured. Between patients, shared TCR sequences were less clear than in mice. This was possibly due in part to HLA diversity in the patient population.

Individuals with alopecia areata gave both lesional scalp punch biopsies and peripheral blood for collection. About this clone: Its antigen is as yet unknown.

The TCR originated in a human donor with alopecia areata. The chain links TRBV29-1 to TRBJ1-1, with D hard to call. The sequences come from CD4+ T cells sorted from blood, collected at week 0. CDR3 residues: CSVRTREAFF. The CDR3 DNA reads TGCAGCGTCCGAACCCGTGAAGCTTTCTTT. Full variable domain (outside the CDR3, taken from reference TRBV29-1 and TRBJ1-1): SAVISQKPSRDICQRGTSLTIQCQVDSQVTMMFWYRQQPGQSLTLIATANQGSEATYESGFVIDKFPISRPNLTFSTLTVSNMSPEDSSIYLCSVRTREAFFGQGTRLTVV.